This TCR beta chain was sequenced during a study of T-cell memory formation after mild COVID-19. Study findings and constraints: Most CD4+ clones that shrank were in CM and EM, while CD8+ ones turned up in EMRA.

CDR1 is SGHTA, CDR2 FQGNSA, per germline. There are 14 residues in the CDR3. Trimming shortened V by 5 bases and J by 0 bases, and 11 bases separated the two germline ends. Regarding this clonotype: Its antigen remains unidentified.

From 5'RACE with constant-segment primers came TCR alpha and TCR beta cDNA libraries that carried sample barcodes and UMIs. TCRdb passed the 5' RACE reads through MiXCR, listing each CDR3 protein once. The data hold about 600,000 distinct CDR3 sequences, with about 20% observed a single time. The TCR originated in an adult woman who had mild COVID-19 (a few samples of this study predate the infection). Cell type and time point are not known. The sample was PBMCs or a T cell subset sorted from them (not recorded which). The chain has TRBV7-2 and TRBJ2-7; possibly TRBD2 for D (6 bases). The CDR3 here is CASSARGSSYEQYF. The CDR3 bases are TGTGCCAGCAGCGCTCGGGGGAGCTCCTACGAGCAGTACTTC.